This T cell receptor beta chain was observed in a study of shared clonotypes between healthy human individuals. Each subset's genomic DNA was split evenly across several immunoSEQ plates. TCRdb's table, derived via immunoSEQ multiplex PCR, lists solely in-frame clones and lacks some. The sample lists roughly 380,000 clones, approximately 96% seen once, with approximately 0.32% in the top ten. CCR7-negative CD45RA+ TemRA cells were combined with CD45RO+ cells to form CD8 memory. J was trimmed by 0 bases and V by 1 base; bases with no gene match: 2. The CDR3 has 16 residues. Germline-derived CDR1 and CDR2 are MGHRA and YSYEKL.

The material sequenced was memory CD8+ T cells sorted from blood. Subset described: CD45RO+ cells pooled with CCR7-negative TemRA cells. This chain connects TRBV4-1 to TRBJ2-2, with TRBD2 matching over 7 bases. This receptor was taken from a man aged 25 to 40 in good health. The CDR3 spells CASSQGLAANTGELFF. The DNA for the CDR3 is TGCGCCAGCAGCCAAGGACTAGCAGCGAACACCGGGGAGCTGTTTTTT.